This T cell receptor beta chain is from a study of blood T cell repertoires in COVID-19 (dated by TCRdb to 2019 to 2021). Regarding the complete study: The collaborator samples originated in the United States, Italy and Spain and spanned the acute and convalescent phases of COVID-19. The material from the prospective study consisted of cDNA or gDNA derived from T cells, B-cell-depleted T cells, or PBMCs. Subjects who had been exposed to COVID-19, were actively infected with it, or had recovered from it provided the deeply sampled blood TCRbeta repertoires that made up the dataset. A freely available public database, intended as a resource for researchers studying the immune response to SARS-CoV-2, is where the repertoires were released. Samples were obtained from the ongoing ImmuneRACE study (first 160 participants) and from roughly 1,300 subjects provided by 6 global collaborators. A de-identified subject ID, COVID-19 status, age in years and sex were almost always included in the sample metadata. Where available, HLA class I and class II types were obtained from metadata supplied by the sample provider rather than from assay-based typing. Summary of the overall study and its limitations: Clinical and demographic metadata were provided uncurated, with the amount varying by source and participant.

In the prospective study, participants were roughly 18 to 100 years old, resided in fewer than 25 geographic areas of the United States, and were enrolled through a virtual design. In the prospective study, cohorts were assigned on the basis of participant-reported clinical history obtained from a screening survey and a study questionnaire. In the prospective study, mobile phlebotomists collected whole blood, serum and a nasopharyngeal or oropharyngeal swab from each participant. Prospective study participants could optionally give additional blood draws and questionnaires over a roughly two-month period. Before DNA extraction, blood samples from the prospective study were shipped at room temperature or frozen. Reading the germline V gene (reference sequence) gives CDR1 GTSNPN and CDR2 SVGIG. V loses 0 bases at its end and J loses 6 bases; junction bases beyond the gene matches: 2. Including the terminal cysteine and phenylalanine, the CDR3 comprises 14 residues. Only the CDR3 DNA is retained, 42 bases long and in frame from the first base.

TCRbeta CDR3 regions were amplified from genomic DNA using the immunoSEQ Assay, a bias-controlled multiplex PCR. On the study's bioinformatics: Nucleated cell counts per sample were estimated from amplification of reference gene primers within the assay. To quantify the absolute abundance of each unique TCRbeta CDR3 rearrangement, sequence reads were collapsed and filtered. For each sample, productive Simpson clonality was calculated as the square root of Simpson's diversity index over productive rearrangements. TCRdb holds this immuneACCESS table with in-frame rearrangements only. Some clones are missing; in checked studies, unresolved V genes explain under half, and the rest has no known cause. V and J calls plus clone size are reproduced from that table; the DNA served to infer D and trimming. A total of approximately 390,000 clones appear in this sample, around 90% of them only once. The top ten clones comprise roughly 2% of the sample.

On this clone: No cognate antigen has been identified for it. No much larger clonotype is one base removed from it; base qualities were not supplied.

Rearrangement joined TRBV30 to TRBJ1-4; TRBD1 matches 9 bases in the middle. The TCR sequence derives from a woman between 35 and 50 years old with acute COVID-19. Sequencing was carried out using PBMCs or T cells enriched from blood (not recorded which). The nucleotide sequence is given as TGTGCCTGGAGTGTGGGACAGGGTTATGAAAAACTGTTTTTT. This sequence encodes CAWSVGQGYEKLFF.